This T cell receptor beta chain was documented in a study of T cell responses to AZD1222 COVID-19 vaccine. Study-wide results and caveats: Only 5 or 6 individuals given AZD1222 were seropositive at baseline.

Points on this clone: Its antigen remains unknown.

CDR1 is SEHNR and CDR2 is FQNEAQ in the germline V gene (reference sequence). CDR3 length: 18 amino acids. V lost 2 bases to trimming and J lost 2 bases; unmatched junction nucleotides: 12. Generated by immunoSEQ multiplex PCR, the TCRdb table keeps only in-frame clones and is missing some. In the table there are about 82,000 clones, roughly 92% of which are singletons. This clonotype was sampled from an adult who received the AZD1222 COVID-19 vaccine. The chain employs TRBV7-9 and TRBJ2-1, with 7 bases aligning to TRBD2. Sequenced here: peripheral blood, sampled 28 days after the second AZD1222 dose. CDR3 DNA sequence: TGTGCCAGCAGCTTACCTCGACCGGGCCGGGGGGCCTACAATGAGCAGTTCTTC. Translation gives CASSLPRPGRGAYNEQFF. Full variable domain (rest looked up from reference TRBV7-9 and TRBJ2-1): DTGVSQNPRHKITKRGQNVTFRCDPISEHNRLYWYRQTLGQGPEFLTYFQNEAQLEKSRLLSDRFSAERPKGSFSTLEIQRTEQGDSAMYLCASSLPRPGRGAYNEQFFGPGTRLTVL.